Below, one T cell receptor (beta chain) is given with its context. Antigen: not known. A read error may explain this, as a much larger clone is one base away. The source of the sample is a study of molecular identifiers for immune sequencing clone quantification. In preparing bulk TCR libraries, previously described methods and listed TCR primers were used. TCRdb passed the PCR reads through MiXCR, listing each CDR3 protein once. The data show under 100,000 distinct CDR3 sequences, around a quarter seen once. The CDR3 consists of 13 residues. Study outcomes and limitations: A single cell's spiked Jurkat TCR RNA was reportedly detectable among roughly 1 million naive cells.

Sorting defined naive CD8 T cells as CD8+CD4-CCR7+CD45RA+. The receptor comes from a human donor in good health. Some libraries in this study had Jurkat cell RNA spiked in. This chain uses TRBV12-3 or TRBV12-4 with TRBJ2-6; D may match TRBD1 or TRBD2 (6 bases each). Sequenced input: naive CD8+ T cells from blood, with Jurkat cell RNA spiked in. The sample's subset: FACS-sorted CD8+CD4-CCR7+CD45RA+ naive T cells. As DNA, the CDR3 is TGTGCCAGCAGTTGGTCGGGGGCCAACGTCCTGGCTTTC. This translates into CASSWSGANVLAF.